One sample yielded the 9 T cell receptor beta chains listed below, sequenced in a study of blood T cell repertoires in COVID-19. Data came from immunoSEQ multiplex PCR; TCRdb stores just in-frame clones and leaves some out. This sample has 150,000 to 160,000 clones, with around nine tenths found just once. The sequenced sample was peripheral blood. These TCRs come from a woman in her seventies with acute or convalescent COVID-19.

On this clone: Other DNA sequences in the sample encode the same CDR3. CDR3 sequence reads: CASSYSRTGGGYGYTF. As DNA, the CDR3 is TGTGCCAGCAGTTACTCACGGACCGGCGGAGGCTATGGCTACACCTTC. The chain recombines TRBV6-5 with TRBJ1-2; D uncertain. V was shortened by 0 bases and J by 4 bases, with 15 bases between the two germline ends. Germline CDR1 and CDR2: MNHEY and SVGAGI. This CDR3 has 16 residues.

The CDR3 loop is CASSFGGTGGYGYTF. The CDR3 DNA reads as TGCGCCAGCAGCTTTGGTGGGACAGGGGGTTATGGCTACACCTTC. The gene calls are TRBV5-1 and TRBJ1-2; TRBD1 matches 11 bases. V lost 2 bases to trimming and J lost 5 bases; unmatched junction nucleotides: 5. The CDR3 has 15 amino acids. Per germline, CDR1 SGHRS and CDR2 YFSETQ.

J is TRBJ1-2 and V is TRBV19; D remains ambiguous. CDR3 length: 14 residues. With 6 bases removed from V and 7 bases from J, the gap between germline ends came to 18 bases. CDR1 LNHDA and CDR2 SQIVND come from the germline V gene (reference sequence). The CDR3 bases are TGTGCCAGTAGCCTGACCGGGAACCCGATTGGCTACACCTTC. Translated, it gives CASSLTGNPIGYTF.

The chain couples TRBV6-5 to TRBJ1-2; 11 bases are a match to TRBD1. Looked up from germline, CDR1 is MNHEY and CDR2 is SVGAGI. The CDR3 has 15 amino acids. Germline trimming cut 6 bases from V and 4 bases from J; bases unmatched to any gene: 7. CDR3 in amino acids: CASRDRGRGGYGYTF. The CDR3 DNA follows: TGTGCCAGCAGGGACAGGGGGCGCGGTGGCTATGGCTACACCTTC.

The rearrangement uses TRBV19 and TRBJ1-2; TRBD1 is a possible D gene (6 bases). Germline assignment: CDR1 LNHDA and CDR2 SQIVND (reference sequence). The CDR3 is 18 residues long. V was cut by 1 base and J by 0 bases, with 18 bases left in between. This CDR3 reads CASSIAGQLQPSNYGYTF. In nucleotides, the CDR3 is TGTGCCAGTAGTATAGCGGGACAACTCCAACCTTCTAACTATGGCTACACCTTC.

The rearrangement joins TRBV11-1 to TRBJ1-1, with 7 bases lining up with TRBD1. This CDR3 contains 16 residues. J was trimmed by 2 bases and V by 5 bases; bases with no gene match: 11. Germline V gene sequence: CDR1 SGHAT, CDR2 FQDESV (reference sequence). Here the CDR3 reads CASSRNRGQPNTEAFF. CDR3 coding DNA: TGTGCCAGCAGCCGGAACAGGGGCCAGCCTAACACTGAAGCTTTCTTT.

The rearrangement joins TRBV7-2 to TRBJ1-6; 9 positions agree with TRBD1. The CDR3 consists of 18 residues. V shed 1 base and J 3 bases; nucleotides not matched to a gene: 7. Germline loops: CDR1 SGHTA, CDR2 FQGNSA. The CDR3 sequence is CASSLVPDRGIYNSPLHF. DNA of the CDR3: TGTGCCAGCAGCTTAGTCCCTGACAGGGGGATCTATAATTCACCCCTCCACTTT.

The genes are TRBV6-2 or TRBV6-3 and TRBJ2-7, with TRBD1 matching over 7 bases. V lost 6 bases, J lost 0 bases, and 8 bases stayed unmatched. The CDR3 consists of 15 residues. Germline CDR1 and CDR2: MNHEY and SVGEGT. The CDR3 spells CASSTDRDNSYEQYF. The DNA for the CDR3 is TGTGCCAGCAGCACCGACAGGGACAACTCCTACGAGCAGTACTTC.

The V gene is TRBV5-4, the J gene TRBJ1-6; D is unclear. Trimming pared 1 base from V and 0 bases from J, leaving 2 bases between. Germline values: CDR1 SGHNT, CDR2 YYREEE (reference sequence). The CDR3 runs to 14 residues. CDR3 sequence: CASSLRSYNSPLHF. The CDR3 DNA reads TGTGCCAGCAGCTTGCGCTCCTATAATTCACCCCTCCACTTT.